This T cell receptor beta chain was found in a study of T cells in Graves' hyperthyroidism and ophthalmopathy. Findings and caveats of the study: Blood shared most expanded thyroid clonotypes above 0.001. Patients with ophthalmopathy were separated from those with stable hyperthyroidism by a 13 V-J model.

The CDR3 spans 17 residues. V was clipped by 4 bases and J by 7 bases; unmatched bases: 15. Germline loops: CDR1 SGHNT, CDR2 YYREEE (reference sequence). This clonotype was observed a few times. The antigen remains unidentified. RNA transcripts provided the source from which TCR beta CDR3 regions were amplified. Using the HTBI primer set, a first-round RT-PCR was run on the TCR CDR3. TCRdb called the multiplex PCR reads again in MiXCR, with one record for every CDR3 protein. The table lists roughly 740,000 distinct CDR3 sequences, over 15% of them singletons. Diagnosis of hyperthyroidism was new in patients aged 18 to 65, and its duration was under 2 months. The study based diagnoses on clinical symptoms, serum thyroxine and TRAb, thyroid ultrasound and orbital computed tomography.

The sample consisted of blood. The J gene is TRBJ2-1, the V gene TRBV5-4; TRBD1 matches 9 bases. The receptor's source is a young man with Graves' hyperthyroidism. The CDR3 DNA is TGTGCCAGCAGCCTACCGGGGACAGGGTTTGAGTGGAATGAGCAGTTCTTC. It codes for CASSLPGTGFEWNEQFF. Complete variable domain (other parts from reference TRBV5-4 and TRBJ2-1): ETGVTQSPTHLIKTRGQQVTLRCSSQSGHNTVSWYQQALGQGPQFIFQYYREEENGRGNFPPRFSGLQFPNYSSELNVNALELDDSALYLCASSLPGTGFEWNEQFFGPGTRLTVL.